The T cell receptor (beta chain) under discussion was sequenced for a study of cytomegalovirus exposure and HLA in healthy donors. General observations from the study: The authors enumerated 150 to 200 TCR beta chains as linked to cytomegalovirus.

In regard to this clone: Its cognate antigen is unknown.

TCRdb's table, derived via immunoSEQ multiplex PCR, lists solely in-frame clones and lacks some. The sample includes 50,000 to 65,000 clones, 89% of them seen just once. Germline V gives CDR1 LGHNA, CDR2 YSLEER. The CDR3 covers 18 residues. The V end was cut by 1 base, the J end by 0 bases, with 13 bases between. The source is a woman in her late teens or twenties in good health and CMV-seronegative. The specimen sequenced was PBMCs. This chain joins TRBV4-3 and TRBJ2-6; tentative D call: TRBD2 (6 bases). Here the CDR3 DNA reads TGCGCCAGCAGCCAAGTTGGGAGGCAGAACTCTGGGGCCAACGTCCTGACTTTC. Protein sequence: CASSQVGRQNSGANVLTF.